This T cell receptor (beta chain) is from a study of blood T cell repertoires in COVID-19. Study overall: Samples came from the United States, Italy and Spain, spanning acute and convalescent COVID-19. Nucleic acid was either cDNA or gDNA, and it came from T cells, B-cell-depleted T cells, or PBMCs.

The repertoire was sequenced with immunoSEQ multiplex PCR; TCRdb's copy has only in-frame clones and lacks some. The repertoire holds about 160,000 clones, with 92% as singletons. Germline loops: CDR1 KGHSH, CDR2 LQKENI. This CDR3 has 13 amino acids. Trimming left V 4 bases short and J 3 bases short, with 9 bases between. The receptor was isolated from a man aged 25-45 years with COVID-19, enrolled during active disease. Sequencing input: peripheral blood. The chain links TRBV18 to TRBJ1-1, with D unresolved. The CDR3 is CASSRVRDTEAFF. The DNA of the CDR3 is TGTGCCAGCTCACGCGTTCGGGACACTGAAGCTTTCTTT.